These T cell receptor beta chains were read from a single sample in a study of blood T cell repertoires in COVID-19. Sequenced by immunoSEQ multiplex PCR; TCRdb stores in-frame clones only, minus some. The sample has roughly 200,000 clones; roughly 76% are singletons. The specimen was peripheral blood. The source of these receptors is a woman aged 45-60 years with active or convalescent COVID-19. Both conserved end residues are part of each CDR3. The D gene is left open where the match is weak. The size entry is marked missing in some rows and otherwise reads once, few, many or a size class.

cdr3_aa cdr3_nt clone_size j_call d_call v_call
CAWSVQYNSPLHF TGTGCCTGGAGTGTCCAGTATAATTCACCCCTCCACTTT few TRBJ1-6 - TRBV30
CASSQAPDTEAFF TGTGCCAGCAGCCAAGCACCGGACACTGAAGCTTTCTTT - TRBJ1-1 - TRBV4-2
CSASQGPTYEQYF TGCAGTGCTAGTCAGGGTCCTACCTACGAGCAGTACTTC - TRBJ2-7 - TRBV20-1
CASSMGSGAFGNTIYF TGTGCCAGTAGTATGGGCTCAGGGGCTTTTGGAAACACCATATATTTT few TRBJ1-3 - TRBV19
CASSSLTSRIRGEQFF TGTGCCAGCAGTTCCCTGACTAGCCGGATTCGTGGTGAGCAGTTCTTC - TRBJ2-1 TRBD2 TRBV6-2/TRBV6-3
CASSLPTGTMSSPLHF TGTGCCAGCAGTTTACCGACAGGGACAATGAGTTCACCCCTCCACTTT - TRBJ1-6 TRBD1 TRBV2
CASSIQGAGGELFF TGTGCCAGTAGTATTCAGGGGGCGGGCGGGGAGCTGTTTTTT - TRBJ2-2 TRBD1 TRBV19
CASSLGGGNTIYF TGTGCCAGCAGTTTAGGCGGGGGAAACACCATATATTTT - TRBJ1-3 - TRBV12-3/TRBV12-4
CASSQWSGSTDTQYF TGTGCCAGCAGCCAATGGAGCGGTAGCACAGATACGCAGTATTTT - TRBJ2-3 - TRBV16
CASSYYAGEYGYTF TGTGCCAGCAGTTACTATGCCGGGGAATATGGCTACACCTTC - TRBJ1-2 - TRBV6-5
CASSLTGVGNEQFF TGTGCCAGCAGCTTGACGGGAGTGGGGAATGAGCAGTTCTTC - TRBJ2-1 - TRBV7-3
CAWRKDRPSYTF TGTGCCTGGAGAAAGGACAGACCGAGCTACACCTTC - TRBJ1-2 - TRBV30
CAWSVGGVNSPLHF TGTGCCTGGAGTGTAGGGGGAGTGAATTCACCCCTCCACTTT - TRBJ1-6 - TRBV30
CAWSDGPGREKLFF TGTGCCTGGAGTGATGGCCCAGGAAGAGAAAAACTGTTTTTT - TRBJ1-4 - TRBV30
CASKPYGGQMNTGELFF TGTGCCAGCAAACCTTACGGAGGACAGATGAACACCGGGGAGCTGTTTTTT many TRBJ2-2 - TRBV27
CAWSIMNEQFF TGTGCCTGGAGTATTATGAATGAGCAGTTCTTC few TRBJ2-1 - TRBV30
CASSSVVRNEKLFF TGTGCCAGCAGCTCCGTGGTGCGGAATGAAAAACTGTTTTTT - TRBJ1-4 - TRBV3-1/TRBV3-2
CASRRQGTNGHEQYF TGTGCCAGCAGGAGACAGGGAACCAACGGCCACGAGCAGTACTTC - TRBJ2-7 TRBD1 TRBV2
CASSTAGTREYGYTF TGTGCCAGTAGTACCGCCGGGACAAGGGAATATGGCTACACCTTC - TRBJ1-2 - TRBV19
CASSVSGSNQPQHF TGTGCCAGTAGTGTGTCAGGGAGCAATCAGCCCCAGCATTTT few TRBJ1-5 - TRBV19
CASSPRGSGGYTF TGTGCCAGCAGCCCCCGGGGCAGCGGGGGCTACACCTTC - TRBJ1-2 - TRBV14
CASGLGGGPVFF TGTGCTAGTGGTTTGGGCGGGGGGCCCGTGTTCTTC - TRBJ2-1 TRBD2 TRBV12-5
CASSFRNTGELFF TGTGCCAGCAGCTTTCGGAACACCGGGGAGCTGTTTTTT - TRBJ2-2 - TRBV7-3
CASSREAAVGYTF TGTGCCAGCAGCCGCGAGGCGGCGGTGGGCTACACCTTC - TRBJ1-2 - TRBV7-6
CASSEGAIDQPQHF TGTGCCAGCAGCGAAGGGGCGATAGATCAGCCCCAGCATTTT few TRBJ1-5 - TRBV6-1
CASSQARGGASTDTQYF TGCGCCAGCAGCCAAGCCCGGGGAGGGGCTAGCACAGATACGCAGTATTTT - TRBJ2-3 TRBD2 TRBV4-3
CASSYSGTSGNEQFF TGTGCCAGCAGTTACTCAGGGACTAGCGGCAATGAGCAGTTCTTC few TRBJ2-1 TRBD2 TRBV6-2/TRBV6-3
CASSQSGLAFF TGTGCCAGCAGCCAGAGCGGTCTGGCTTTCTTT - TRBJ1-1 - TRBV3-1/TRBV3-2
CASSYRAGGGFGELFF TGTGCCAGCAGCTACCGAGCGGGAGGGGGCTTCGGGGAGCTGTTTTTT - TRBJ2-2 TRBD2 TRBV7-8
CATEDSPPRDTEAFF TGTGCCACCGAGGACTCTCCCCCTCGGGACACTGAAGCTTTCTTT - TRBJ1-1 - TRBV19
CAISSGEHNSPLHF TGTGCCATCAGTTCTGGGGAGCATAATTCACCCCTCCACTTT - TRBJ1-6 - TRBV10-3
CASSSTGDKARNEKLFF TGCGCCAGCAGCTCAACAGGGGATAAGGCAAGGAATGAAAAACTGTTTTTT - TRBJ1-4 TRBD1 TRBV5-1
CASLRGDYNEKLFF TGTGCCAGCCTACGGGGTGACTATAATGAAAAACTGTTTTTT - TRBJ1-4 - TRBV28
CASSVESGVGTGELFF TGTGCCAGCAGCGTAGAATCGGGGGTCGGGACCGGGGAGCTGTTTTTT - TRBJ2-2 - TRBV9
CASSVGTEDQPQHF TGTGCCAGCAGCGTAGGGACGGAGGATCAGCCCCAGCATTTT - TRBJ1-5 - TRBV9
CASRQQGWNEQFF TGTGCCAGCAGACAACAGGGGTGGAATGAGCAGTTCTTC - TRBJ2-1 TRBD1 TRBV7-9
CASSGTSGLSTDTQYF TGTGCCAGCAGCGGAACTAGCGGACTTAGCACAGATACGCAGTATTTT - TRBJ2-3 TRBD2 TRBV7-6
CAWSVLTGSGYTF TGTGCCTGGAGTGTACTAACCGGGTCCGGCTACACCTTC - TRBJ1-2 - TRBV30
CAWSVWGDSYNSPLHF TGTGCCTGGAGTGTATGGGGCGACTCCTATAATTCACCCCTCCACTTT - TRBJ1-6 - TRBV30
CASSETSGTGTYEQYF TGTGCCAGCAGTGAAACCTCCGGGACAGGGACCTACGAGCAGTACTTC - TRBJ2-7 TRBD1 TRBV25-1
CASSLEFRGTSYEQYF TGTGCCAGCAGCTTAGAGTTTAGGGGGACCTCCTACGAGCAGTACTTC - TRBJ2-7 - TRBV7-6
CASSDMWGRRVNSPLHF TGTGCCAGCAGTGACATGTGGGGGCGAAGGGTGAATTCACCCCTCCACTTT - TRBJ1-6 - TRBV6-1
CASKPGSATNEKLFF TGTGCCAGCAAGCCAGGGTCCGCAACTAATGAAAAACTGTTTTTT - TRBJ1-4 - TRBV2
CASSVDGQGVAGELFF TGTGCCAGCAGCGTAGACGGACAGGGGGTGGCCGGGGAGCTGTTTTTT - TRBJ2-2 TRBD1 TRBV9
CASSLVAGGNTGELFF TGTGCCAGCAGCTTAGTGGCGGGGGGTAACACCGGGGAGCTGTTTTTT - TRBJ2-2 TRBD2 TRBV7-8
CASSLAGNYGYTF TGTGCCAGCAGCTTGGCAGGGAACTATGGCTACACCTTC once TRBJ1-2 - TRBV11-2
CASSSRQGNTGELFF TGTGCCAGCAGCTCCCGACAGGGGAACACCGGGGAGCTGTTTTTT - TRBJ2-2 TRBD1 TRBV11-3
CASRETSGDVYEQYF TGTGCCAGCAGGGAGACTAGCGGGGACGTCTACGAGCAGTACTTC few TRBJ2-7 TRBD2 TRBV3-1/TRBV3-2
CASGVSGNQPQHF TGTGCCTCAGGGGTCTCGGGCAATCAGCCCCAGCATTTT few TRBJ1-5 - TRBV2